The 14 T cell receptor beta chains reported below all come from one sample, sequenced in a study of blood T cell repertoires in COVID-19. Generated by immunoSEQ multiplex PCR, the TCRdb table keeps only in-frame clones and is missing some. The data hold about 140,000 clones, with 85% to 90% observed a single time. What was sequenced was peripheral blood. These receptors originate from a woman aged 60-70 years with acute or convalescent COVID-19.

CDR3 region: CASSQVTATGVGQPQHF. The CDR3 nucleotides read TGTGCCAGCAGCCAAGTAACCGCGACAGGGGTAGGTCAGCCCCAGCATTTT. V usage is TRBV4-2 and J usage is TRBJ1-5, with TRBD1 identical over 8 bases. This CDR3 contains 17 residues. The V segment lost 1 base and the J segment 6 bases; nucleotides outside the gene matches: 11. The V gene's germline CDR1 is LGHNA and CDR2 YNFKEQ.

V is TRBV30 and J is TRBJ2-5; TRBD1 agrees at 7 bases. V gave up 0 bases and J gave up 2 bases; unmatched junction bases: 6. The germline V gene encodes CDR1 GTSNPN and CDR2 SVGIG (reference sequence). The CDR3 has 15 amino acids. The CDR3 DNA sequence: TGTGCCTGGAGTGTAGGGGCAGGGGGACAAGAGACCCAGTACTTC. The encoded protein is CAWSVGAGGQETQYF.

In this sample, this clone turned up a few times. The rearrangement links TRBV10-1 to TRBJ1-2, with 9 bases fitting TRBD1. This CDR3 has 15 amino acids. The V segment lost 6 bases and the J segment 3 bases; nucleotides outside the gene matches: 8. In germline, CDR1 is WNHNN, CDR2 SYGVQD (reference sequence). The CDR3 bases are TGCGCCAGCAGAGAACCACAGGGGGCTGACTATGGCTACACCTTC. It is translated as CASREPQGADYGYTF.

The chain joins TRBV4-1 to TRBJ1-4, with D uncertain. Trimming cost V 0 bases and J 5 bases, with 10 bases left between them. Germline CDR1 MGHRA, CDR2 YSYEKL. The CDR3 totals 15 residues. CDR3 protein: CASSQDEGTNEKLFF. CDR3 bases: TGCGCCAGCAGCCAAGATGAGGGTACCAATGAAAAACTGTTTTTT.

The V call is TRBV19, the J call TRBJ2-3; TRBD1 agrees at 8 bases. The CDR3 runs to 19 residues. CDR1 and CDR2 (germline): LNHDA, SQIVND (reference sequence). V was clipped by 3 bases and J by 5 bases; unmatched bases: 19. DNA for the CDR3: TGTGCCAGTAGTATTAGCCCCGCGGCAGGGGGCCTTACTTTAGATACGCAGTATTTT. This gives the protein CASSISPAAGGLTLDTQYF.

The chain carries TRBV5-4 and TRBJ1-2, with 8 bases identical to TRBD1. This CDR3 spans 17 amino acids. The V gene end was trimmed by 0 bases and the J gene end by 13 bases; junction bases not matched to a gene: 20. CDR1 SGHNT and CDR2 YYREEE come from the germline V gene (reference sequence). The CDR3 loop is CASSLGMVGRGPQGATF. The CDR3 nucleotides read TGTGCCAGCAGCTTGGGGATGGTCGGCAGGGGGCCTCAAGGGGCCACCTTC.

V and J are TRBV5-1 and TRBJ2-3; 7 bases fit TRBD2. The germline CDR1 and CDR2 sequences are SGHRS and YFSETQ. Losses at the gene ends were 2 bases for V and 1 base for J; bases not matched to a gene: 7. The CDR3 covers 16 residues. For the CDR3, the DNA is TGCGCCAGCAGCTTTAACGGCCGGGGGGGCACAGATACGCAGTATTTT. Protein: CASSFNGRGGTDTQYF.

The V gene is TRBV19, the J gene TRBJ2-3; 14 bases are shared with TRBD2. V dropped 7 bases and J dropped 2; count of bases not matched to a gene: 17. This CDR3 region has 20 residues. Germline-derived CDR1 and CDR2 are LNHDA and SQIVND (reference sequence). CDR3 nucleotide sequence: TGTGCCAGTAACCCTTCACGAGGGACTAGCGGGGGCCGAGACACAGATACGCAGTATTTT. This encodes CASNPSRGTSGGRDTDTQYF.

This rearrangement joins TRBV7-9 to TRBJ2-5, with 8 nucleotides matching TRBD2. The CDR3 has 13 amino acids. The V gene end was trimmed by 5 bases and the J gene end by 7 bases; junction bases not matched to a gene: 6. Germline V gene sequence: CDR1 SEHNR, CDR2 FQNEAQ (reference sequence). The CDR3 here is CASSRGGTPTQYF. The CDR3 DNA follows: TGTGCCAGCAGCCGGGGGGGGACTCCGACCCAGTACTTC. Full variable domain (missing parts from reference TRBV7-9 and TRBJ2-5): DTGVSQNPRHKITKRGQNVTFRCDPISEHNRLYWYRQTLGQGPEFLTYFQNEAQLEKSRLLSDRFSAERPKGSFSTLEIQRTEQGDSAMYLCASSRGGTPTQYFGPGTRLLVL.

This chain joins TRBV4-1 and TRBJ2-5; 13 nucleotides agree with TRBD2. The CDR3 is 17 amino acids. CDR1 is MGHRA and CDR2 is YSYEKL in the germline V gene. Unmatched junction bases numbered 6, after V lost 4 bases and J lost 1 base. In nucleotides, the CDR3 is TGCGCCAGCAGCCGGGCAGGGACTAGCGGGGTCCAAGAGACCCAGTACTTC. Translating gives CASSRAGTSGVQETQYF.

The rearrangement links TRBV4-3 to TRBJ2-3; D ambiguous. CDR1 LGHNA and CDR2 YSLEER come from the germline V gene. The ends were cut back, 0 bases at V and 4 bases at J, with 11 bases in the middle. CDR3 length: 15 amino acids. CDR3 DNA: TGCGCCAGCAGCCAAGATCTAGGCGTGGCAGATACGCAGTATTTT. Translated: CASSQDLGVADTQYF.

The chain carries TRBV6-1 and TRBJ1-2; the D gene is possibly TRBD1 (6 bases). Trimming removed 2 bases from V and 1 base from J, with 11 bases in between. This CDR3 is 15 amino acids long. The germline V gene has CDR1 MNHNS and CDR2 SASEGT. The CDR3 is CASSEYLQGNYGYTF. The CDR3 DNA sequence: TGTGCCAGCAGTGAATATCTACAGGGTAACTATGGCTACACCTTC.

The chain joins TRBV4-2 to TRBJ2-7; no firm D call. The V and J ends lost 0 bases and 4 bases respectively, with 4 bases between them. CDR1 and CDR2 from the germline V gene are LGHNA and YNFKEQ. The CDR3 runs 12 residues. This CDR3 is CASSQDQYEQYF. The CDR3 coding sequence is TGTGCCAGCAGCCAAGATCAGTACGAGCAGTACTTC.

The V and J genes are TRBV28 and TRBJ2-7; 9 bases fit TRBD1. Germline-derived CDR1 and CDR2 are MDHEN and SYDVKM. V lost 5 bases to trimming and J lost 1 base; unmatched junction nucleotides: 3. This CDR3 comprises 14 residues. The CDR3 reads CASSHRGQSYEQYF. DNA of the CDR3: TGTGCCAGCAGTCACAGGGGGCAATCCTACGAGCAGTACTTC.